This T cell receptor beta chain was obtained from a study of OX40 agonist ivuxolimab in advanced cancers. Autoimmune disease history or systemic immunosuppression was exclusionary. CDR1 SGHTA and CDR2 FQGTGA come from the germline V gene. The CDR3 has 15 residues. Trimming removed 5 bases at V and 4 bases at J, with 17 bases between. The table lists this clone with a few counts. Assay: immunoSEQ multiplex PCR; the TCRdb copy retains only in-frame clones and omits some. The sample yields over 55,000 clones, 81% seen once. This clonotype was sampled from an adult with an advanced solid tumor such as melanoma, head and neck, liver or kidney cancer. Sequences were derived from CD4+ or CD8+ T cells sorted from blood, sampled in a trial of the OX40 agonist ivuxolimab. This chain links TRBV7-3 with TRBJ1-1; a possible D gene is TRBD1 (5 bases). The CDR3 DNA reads TGTGCCAGCAGCCCACGGGAGGGGTTGGGCACTGAAGCTTTCTTT. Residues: CASSPREGLGTEAFF. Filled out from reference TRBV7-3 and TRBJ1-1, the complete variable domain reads GAGVSQTPSNKVTEKGKYVELRCDPISGHTALYWYRQSLGQGPEFLIYFQGTGAADDSGLPNDRFFAVRPEGSVSTLKIQRTERGDSAVYLCASSPREGLGTEAFFGQGTRLTVV.